This passage covers 31 T cell receptor beta chains from one sample sequenced in a study of cytomegalovirus exposure and HLA in healthy donors. Assay: immunoSEQ multiplex PCR; the TCRdb copy retains only in-frame clones and omits some. Here the sample spans fewer than 200,000 clones, 90% to 97% being singletons. What was sequenced was PBMCs. These receptor sequences come from a woman aged 18-29 years in good health and CMV-seronegative.

In nucleotides, the CDR3 is TGCGCCAGCAGAAAGCAGGGTGGCGATAATTCACCCCTCCACTTT. As protein: CASRKQGGDNSPLHF. This sequence joins TRBV5-1 and TRBJ1-6; weak D call: TRBD1 (5 bases). Trimming took off 5 bases at V and 5 bases at J, with 14 bases between the two ends. In germline, CDR1 is SGHRS, CDR2 YFSETQ. This CDR3 comprises 15 residues. The full variable domain, in which reference TRBV5-1 and TRBJ1-6 provide the parts outside the CDR3, is KAGVTQTPRYLIKTRGQQVTLSCSPISGHRSVSWYQQTPGQGLQFLFEYFSETQRNKGNFPGRFSGRQFSNSRSEMNVSTLELGDSALYLCASRKQGGDNSPLHFGNGTRLTVT.

Written as DNA, the CDR3 is TGTGCCAGCTCACCTGGACAGGGGGCAACTTCACCCCTCCACTTT. Protein: CASSPGQGATSPLHF. This chain uses TRBV18 with TRBJ1-6; 11 positions match TRBD1. Germline values: CDR1 KGHSH, CDR2 LQKENI. With 3 bases clipped from V and 9 bases from J, the junction kept 4 bases outside the gene matches. This CDR3 has 15 residues.

The rearrangement links TRBV5-4 to TRBJ1-2, with a possible D match to TRBD1 (5 bases). Trimming took 1 base from V and 6 from J, leaving 10 bases between them. Germline CDR1 reads SGHNT; CDR2 reads YYREEE (reference sequence). The CDR3 totals 13 residues. Here the CDR3 reads CASSLRGGNGYTF. CDR3 DNA: TGTGCCAGCAGCTTGAGGGGAGGCAATGGCTACACCTTC.

This rearrangement joins TRBV5-1 to TRBJ2-5; TRBD2 aligns across 11 bases. J was trimmed by 3 bases and V by 4 bases; bases with no gene match: 8. CDR3 length: 16 residues. Germline CDR1 SGHRS, CDR2 YFSETQ. The CDR3 spells CASSHASGGLEETQYF. Here the CDR3 DNA reads TGCGCCAGCAGCCACGCTAGCGGGGGGCTCGAAGAGACCCAGTACTTC.

The chain recombines TRBV27 with TRBJ1-1, with D possibly being TRBD1 (5 bases). The V gene's germline CDR1 is MNHEY and CDR2 SMNVEV (reference sequence). V was clipped by 3 bases and J by 1 base, with 9 bases between them. The CDR3 is made up of 14 amino acids. The CDR3 bases are TGTGCCAGCAGTTTCCTAGGACAGAACACTGAAGCTTTCTTT. It codes for CASSFLGQNTEAFF.

This chain uses TRBV9 with TRBJ2-1; 11 bases fit TRBD2. The V segment lost 2 bases and the J segment 10 bases; nucleotides outside the gene matches: 8. Germline CDR1 and CDR2: SGDLS and YYNGEE. This CDR3 has 15 residues. In DNA form, the CDR3 reads TGTGCCAGCAGCGTCGGTAGCGGGGGGGCTGTCGAGCAGTTCTTC. This gives the protein CASSVGSGGAVEQFF.

The V and J genes are TRBV18 and TRBJ1-1; 8 bases match TRBD1. This CDR3 spans 16 amino acids. V lost 4 bases and J lost 3; bases outside the gene matches: 10. From germline, CDR1 is KGHSH and CDR2 LQKENI. In DNA form, the CDR3 reads TGTGCCAGCTCACTCGTCGGACAGGGAAGGGACACTGAAGCTTTCTTT. Translation: CASSLVGQGRDTEAFF.

This chain connects TRBV12-5 to TRBJ1-5; D is uncertain. V lost 7 bases, J lost 1 base, and 11 bases lay in between. The CDR3 loop spans 14 amino acids. Germline CDR1 LGHNT, CDR2 FRNRAP. CDR3 bases: TGTGCTAGTGCACCGGGAGGCAGCAATCAGCCCCAGCATTTT. Translated, it gives CASAPGGSNQPQHF. Drawing the rest from reference TRBV12-5 and TRBJ1-5, the complete variable domain is DARVTQTPRHKVTEMGQEVTMRCQPILGHNTVFWYRQTMMQGLELLAYFRNRAPLDDSGMPKDRFSAEMPDATLATLKIQPSEPRDSAVYFCASAPGGSNQPQHFGDGTRLSIL.

CDR3 loop: CASSSNPGTYEQYF. CDR3 DNA: TGTGCCAGCAGTTCTAACCCCGGGACCTACGAGCAGTACTTC. This chain joins TRBV27 and TRBJ2-7; D is possibly TRBD2 (5 bases). With 4 bases removed from V and 2 bases from J, the gap between germline ends came to 12 bases. This CDR3 spans 14 amino acids. Germline V gene lookup returns CDR1 MNHEY and CDR2 SMNVEV (reference sequence).

V and J are TRBV4-3 and TRBJ1-2; D gene uncertain. V was shortened by 0 bases and J by 5 bases, with 10 bases between the two germline ends. CDR3 size: 14 residues. Germline CDR1 and CDR2: LGHNA and YSLEER. The CDR3 DNA reads TGCGCCAGCAGCCAAGAACCCCAGGCTTATGGCTACACCTTC. Residues: CASSQEPQAYGYTF.

This clone was seen a handful of times. V gene TRBV29-1 combines with J gene TRBJ2-7; D call uncertain. Trimming took off 2 bases at V and 1 base at J, with 3 bases between the two ends. This CDR3 spans 11 amino acids. Germline values: CDR1 SQVTM, CDR2 ANQGSEA. CDR3 region: CSVESSYEQYF. CDR3 bases: TGCAGCGTTGAATCATCCTACGAGCAGTACTTC.

The CDR3 DNA is TGTGCCAGCAGCTCCGGACAGGGAAGCAATCAGCCCCAGCATTTT. It is translated as CASSSGQGSNQPQHF. This chain uses TRBV7-9 with TRBJ1-5, with 8 positions matching TRBD1. The germline gives CDR1 SEHNR, CDR2 FQNEAQ (reference sequence). The V and J ends lost 4 bases and 1 base, in that order; junction bases with no gene match: 3. The CDR3 totals 15 residues.

The V call is TRBV29-1, the J call TRBJ2-5, with TRBD2 matching over 8 bases. Germline values: CDR1 SQVTM, CDR2 ANQGSEA. CDR3 length equals 14 residues. V lost 7 bases to trimming and J lost 0 bases; unmatched junction nucleotides: 7. The CDR3 DNA follows: TGCAGCGCCCAGAGACTAGCGAACCAAGAGACCCAGTACTTC. Its protein is CSAQRLANQETQYF. The full variable domain, in which reference TRBV29-1 and TRBJ2-5 provide the parts outside the CDR3, is SAVISQKPSRDICQRGTSLTIQCQVDSQVTMMFWYRQQPGQSLTLIATANQGSEATYESGFVIDKFPISRPNLTFSTLTVSNMSPEDSSIYLCSAQRLANQETQYFGPGTRLLVL.

This chain uses TRBV5-6 with TRBJ2-3, with TRBD2 as a possible D gene (6 bases). Germline lookup yields CDR1 SGHDT and CDR2 YYEEEE. V was clipped by 4 bases and J by 6 bases, with 24 bases between them. CDR3 length: 17 residues. The CDR3 sequence is CASSQISGIGGRDTQYF. In nucleotides, the CDR3 is TGTGCCAGCAGCCAAATTAGCGGCATCGGGGGTCGGGATACGCAGTATTTT. The full variable domain, with the rest looked up from reference TRBV5-6 and TRBJ2-3, is DAGVTQSPTHLIKTRGQQVTLRCSPKSGHDTVSWYQQALGQGPQFIFQYYEEEERQRGNFPDRFSGHQFPNYSSELNVNALLLGDSALYLCASSQISGIGGRDTQYFGPGTRLTVL.

The V and J genes are TRBV15 and TRBJ2-1; D is uncertain. The CDR3 loop spans 11 amino acids. The ends were cut back, 1 base at V and 11 bases at J, with 6 bases in the middle. Germline-derived CDR1 and CDR2 are LNHNV and YYDKDF (reference sequence). CDR3 sequence: CATSRGAQQFF. In DNA form, the CDR3 reads TGTGCCACCAGCAGAGGAGCTCAGCAGTTCTTC.

This chain links TRBV5-1 with TRBJ1-1, with D tentatively TRBD1 (5 bases). Germline assignment: CDR1 SGHRS and CDR2 YFSETQ. Trimming removed 0 bases from V and 4 bases from J, with 7 bases in between. CDR3 length: 13 residues. CDR3 sequence (DNA): TGCGCCAGCAGCTTGGCAGGGTTCACTGAAGCTTTCTTT. It codes for CASSLAGFTEAFF.

This chain joins TRBV7-8 and TRBJ2-5; 8 bases align to TRBD1. CDR1 SGHVS and CDR2 FQNEAQ come from the germline V gene. This CDR3 region has 15 residues. V was pared by 5 bases and J by 5 bases, with 10 bases of the junction left unmatched. CDR3 loop: CASSPQDRVGETQYF. The CDR3 coding sequence is TGTGCCAGCAGCCCCCAGGACAGGGTTGGTGAGACCCAGTACTTC.

The rearrangement uses TRBV6-5 and TRBJ1-1; D call uncertain. V lost 8 bases, J lost 2 bases, and 12 bases lay in between. The germline V gene has CDR1 MNHEY and CDR2 SVGAGI. CDR3 size: 13 residues. In nucleotides, the CDR3 is TGTGCCAGCCGAAACGGAGCAAACACTGAAGCTTTCTTT. Translated, it gives CASRNGANTEAFF.

The V call is TRBV5-1, the J call TRBJ2-2; possibly TRBD1 for D (7 bases). The V gene lost 6 bases and the J gene lost 5 bases, with 14 bases spanning the gap. The CDR3 runs to 14 residues. CDR1 and CDR2 (germline): SGHRS, YFSETQ. For the CDR3, the DNA is TGCGCCAGCACCCCCCAGGGGGGAACCGGGGAGCTGTTTTTT. Translated, it gives CASTPQGGTGELFF.

The gene calls are TRBV2 and TRBJ2-7; the D is unclear. The germline gives CDR1 SNHLY, CDR2 FYNNEI. This CDR3 region has 11 residues. V lost 8 bases and J lost 4, with 9 bases in between. The CDR3 region has the DNA TGTGCCAGCGGCAACAAGTACGAGCAGTACTTC. It yields the protein CASGNKYEQYF. Full variable domain (rest looked up from reference TRBV2 and TRBJ2-7): EPEVTQTPSHQVTQMGQEVILRCVPISNHLYFYWYRQILGQKVEFLVSFYNNEISEKSEIFDDQFSVERPDGSNFTLKIRSTKLEDSAMYFCASGNKYEQYFGPGTRLTVT.

This clone was seen once. V usage is TRBV5-4 and J usage is TRBJ2-5, with TRBD2 matching 10 bases. The CDR3 contains 14 residues. Germline lookup yields CDR1 SGHNT and CDR2 YYREEE (reference sequence). Germline trimming cut 5 bases from V and 4 bases from J; bases unmatched to any gene: 5. The CDR3 region is CASSSQRGGETQYF. The CDR3 DNA is TGTGCCAGCAGTTCCCAGCGGGGGGGAGAGACCCAGTACTTC.

The chain combines TRBV7-8 with TRBJ2-7, with a tentative D call TRBD1 (6 bases). V gave up 1 base and J gave up 4 bases, with 14 bases separating them. Germline CDR1 is SGHVS and CDR2 is FQNEAQ. This CDR3 has 15 residues. The CDR3 loop reads CASSLGTVGAYEQYF. In DNA, the CDR3 is TGTGCCAGCAGCTTAGGCACAGTGGGGGCTTACGAGCAGTACTTC. The full variable domain, in which reference TRBV7-8 and TRBJ2-7 provide the parts outside the CDR3, is GAGVSQSPRYKVAKRGQDVALRCDPISGHVSLFWYQQALGQGPEFLTYFQNEAQLDKSGLPSDRFFAERPEGSVSTLKIQRTQQEDSAVYLCASSLGTVGAYEQYFGPGTRLTVT.

This clone was observed once. The chain links TRBV5-1 to TRBJ2-7; TRBD1 aligns across 11 bases. The CDR3 totals 15 residues. V was pared by 4 bases and J by 6 bases, with 9 bases of the junction left unmatched. Germline V CDR1 and CDR2: SGHRS, YFSETQ. DNA for the CDR3: TGCGCCAGCAGCAGGACAGGGGGCGCGGAGAGCGAGCAGTACTTC. It yields the protein CASSRTGGAESEQYF.

CDR3 amino acids: CASSQDFSNEQFF. CDR3 DNA sequence: TGCGCCAGCAGCCAAGATTTCTCCAATGAGCAGTTCTTC. The V gene is TRBV4-1, the J gene TRBJ2-1, with D unresolved. Trimming took 0 bases from V and 6 from J, leaving 6 bases between them. Germline loops: CDR1 MGHRA, CDR2 YSYEKL. This CDR3 comprises 13 residues.

The chain employs TRBV7-9 and TRBJ2-1, with D perhaps TRBD2 (7 bases). Per the germline V gene, CDR1 is SEHNR and CDR2 is FQNEAQ (reference sequence). CDR3 length equals 16 residues. Trimming left V 3 bases short and J 8 bases short, with 20 bases between. CDR3 in DNA: TGTGCCAGCAGCTTCCCTCGCGGGGGCCCCGGTGATGAGCAGTTCTTC. Its protein product is CASSFPRGGPGDEQFF.

The chain couples TRBV27 to TRBJ2-5, with a tentative D call TRBD1 (5 bases). The germline gives CDR1 MNHEY, CDR2 SMNVEV (reference sequence). Trimming left V 7 bases short and J 5 bases short, with 17 bases between. There are 14 residues in the CDR3. The CDR3 DNA reads as TGTGCCAGCACCCCAATAGGGGCGCGGGAGACCCAGTACTTC. Translated: CASTPIGARETQYF.

The chain carries TRBV5-1 and TRBJ2-3; maybe TRBD2 (5 bases). This CDR3 has 16 residues. Trimming removed 0 bases from V and 2 bases from J, with 13 bases in between. CDR1 and CDR2 from the germline V gene are SGHRS and YFSETQ. The CDR3 here is CASSLAASTHTDTQYF. The CDR3 bases are TGCGCCAGCAGCTTGGCGGCTAGCACACACACAGATACGCAGTATTTT.

The chain combines TRBV6-6 with TRBJ2-7; D is unclear. Germline V gives CDR1 MNHNY, CDR2 SVGAGI (reference sequence). V gave up 6 bases and J gave up 0 bases, with 12 bases separating them. The CDR3 contains 14 residues. The chain's CDR3 is CASRFTANSYEQYF. CDR3 in DNA: TGTGCCAGCAGATTTACAGCCAACTCCTACGAGCAGTACTTC.

This sequence joins TRBV11-2 and TRBJ2-3; D gene ambiguous. The V gene's germline CDR1 is SGHAT and CDR2 FQNNGV. Trimming removed 5 bases from V and 5 bases from J, with 8 bases in between. This CDR3 contains 12 residues. Written as DNA, the CDR3 is TGTGCCAGCAGCCCCCTCGGAGATACGCAGTATTTT. It is translated as CASSPLGDTQYF.

The chain is built from TRBV5-1 and TRBJ2-2; 12 bases map to TRBD2. The germline V gene encodes CDR1 SGHRS and CDR2 YFSETQ. The CDR3 sequence is 17 residues long. Unmatched junction bases numbered 4, after V lost 0 bases and J lost 4 bases. The CDR3 DNA reads TGCGCCAGCAGCTTGGGAGGACTAGCGGGGCCCACCGGGGAGCTGTTTTTT. As protein: CASSLGGLAGPTGELFF.

The rearrangement joins TRBV13 to TRBJ1-1; the match to TRBD1 covers 8 bases. The CDR3 consists of 16 residues. Trimming took 0 bases from V and 4 from J; bases not matched to a gene: 7. Per germline, CDR1 PRHDT and CDR2 FYEKMQ (reference sequence). CDR3: CASSLGRQGAGTEAFF. The CDR3 coding sequence is TGTGCCAGCAGCTTAGGCCGCCAGGGGGCGGGCACTGAAGCTTTCTTT.